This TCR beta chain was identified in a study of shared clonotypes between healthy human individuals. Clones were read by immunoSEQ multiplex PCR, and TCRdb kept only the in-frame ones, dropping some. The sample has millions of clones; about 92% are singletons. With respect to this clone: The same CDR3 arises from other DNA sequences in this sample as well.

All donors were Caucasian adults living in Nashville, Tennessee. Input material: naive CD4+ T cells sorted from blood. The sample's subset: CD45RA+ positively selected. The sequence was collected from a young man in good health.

The CDR3 coding sequence is TGTGCCAGCAGTTACTCAAGCGAGCAGTACTTC. It encodes CASSYSSEQYF. The chain employs TRBV6-5 and TRBJ2-7; D gene ambiguous. Germline V gives CDR1 MNHEY, CDR2 SVGAGI. Trimming shortened V by 0 bases and J by 6 bases, and 3 bases separated the two germline ends. The CDR3 has 11 residues.